This T cell receptor (beta chain) was sequenced during a study of cytomegalovirus exposure and HLA in healthy donors. About the study: Early on, a data release was issued that held roughly 84 million unique TCRs from HLA-typed donors.

This CDR3 spans 15 amino acids. In germline, CDR1 is MDHEN, CDR2 SYDVKM. V lost 5 bases to trimming and J lost 4 bases; unmatched junction nucleotides: 6. Unrecorded immune exposures were likely, despite nominal health at sampling. With regard to this clone: The antigen is undetermined.

60 Vbeta and 13 Jbeta primers were used in PCR. Generated by immunoSEQ multiplex PCR, the TCRdb table keeps only in-frame clones and is missing some. The table shows fewer than 150,000 clones, with around 75% occurring only once. Study-wide points: The Asian-associated ancestry cluster reportedly had fewer N-insertions than the approximately 610-donor mean in a later analysis. Most TCRs appeared rarely, but some public TCRs recurred in many donors.

J is TRBJ2-1 and V is TRBV28, with TRBD2 identical over 9 bases. The TCR comes from a female donor in good health and CMV-seronegative. The sample taken for sequencing was PBMCs. CDR3 nucleotides: TGTGCCAGCAGTGCCCAGCGGGGGGTGTACAATGAGCAGTTCTTC. Translating it yields CASSAQRGVYNEQFF.